This is a list of T cell receptor beta chains from one sample in a study of OX40 agonist ivuxolimab in advanced cancers. Here immunoSEQ multiplex PCR was the method, and the copy in TCRdb shows in-frame clones only, minus some. The repertoire consists of some 83,000 clones, with more than 70% occurring once and the leading ten covering around 6.3%. Sequencing was performed on CD4+ or CD8+ T cells sorted from blood, taken in a trial of the OX40 agonist ivuxolimab. All receptors derive from an adult with an advanced solid tumor such as melanoma, head and neck, liver or kidney cancer. Both conserved end residues are part of each CDR3. D genes are given only for firm matches. The listing skips clone size in some rows; elsewhere it reads once, few, many or a size class.

TRBJ1-2 | TRBV6-5 | . | . | TGTGCCAGCAGTTACTACGTGGGGAATGGCTACACCTTC | CASSYYVGNGYTF
TRBJ1-5 | TRBV19 | once | TRBD1 | TGTGCCAGTAGTATGCAGGGGGCGATATCAAATCAGCCCCAGCATTTT | CASSMQGAISNQPQHF
TRBJ1-2 | TRBV6-5 | . | TRBD1 | TGTGCCAGCACCCCGACAGGGGGCTGGTATGGCTACACCTTC | CASTPTGGWYGYTF
TRBJ1-5 | TRBV7-2 | . | TRBD1 | TGTGCCAGCAGCTTAGCAGGGGGCAGGGCTCAGCCCCAGCATTTT | CASSLAGGRAQPQHF
TRBJ1-5 | TRBV18 | once | . | TGTGCCAGCTCAGGGAATTCAAAGAATAGCAATCAGCCCCAGCATTTT | CASSGNSKNSNQPQHF
TRBJ2-2 | TRBV6-6 | . | . | TGTGCCAGCAGTCAGGCGCAGGGGAAGACCGGGGAGCTGTTTTTT | CASSQAQGKTGELFF
TRBJ2-2 | TRBV9 | . | . | TGTGCCAGCAGCGTAGACCCCACCACGAACACCGGGGAGCTGTTTTTT | CASSVDPTTNTGELFF
TRBJ1-3 | TRBV10-3 | . | . | TGTGCCATCGAAGGGGAGGGAAACACCATATATTTT | CAIEGEGNTIYF
TRBJ2-1 | TRBV10-3 | . | TRBD2 | TGTGCCATCAGTGAGTCGGGGACTAGCGGGGGGGCCAGGGATGAGCAGTTCTTC | CAISESGTSGGARDEQFF
TRBJ1-6 | TRBV2 | . | . | TGTGCCAGCAGTGTCCTTGGGGGTAATTCACCCCTCCACTTT | CASSVLGGNSPLHF
TRBJ1-2 | TRBV6-1 | . | . | TGTGCCAGCAGAGAGTCGGCTAGTGGCTACACCTTC | CASRESASGYTF
TRBJ2-1 | TRBV10-1 | . | . | TGCGCCAGCTCGGAACTATCCTGCTATGAGCAGTTCTTC | CASSELSCYEQFF
TRBJ1-5 | TRBV6-5 | . | TRBD1 | TGTGCCAGCAGAAGCGGACAGGGTACGGAACCCCAGCATTTT | CASRSGQGTEPQHF
TRBJ1-2 | TRBV6-5 | . | . | TGTGCCACCCTGAGACCCGAGGGCAACTATGGCTACACCTTC | CATLRPEGNYGYTF
TRBJ2-7 | TRBV18 | . | . | TGTGCCAGCTCACCACCGAGTCAGGGCGGCCACGAGCAGTACTTC | CASSPPSQGGHEQYF
TRBJ1-5 | TRBV21-1 | . | . | TGTGCCAGCACTCGGGGTGGAGTCGATCAGCCCCAGCATTTT | CASTRGGVDQPQHF
TRBJ2-7 | TRBV6-5 | . | . | TGTGCCAGCAGCCCGGGACGGAGCTACGAGCAGTACTTC | CASSPGRSYEQYF
TRBJ2-2 | TRBV5-5 | . | . | TGTGCCAGCAGCTTTGTACTCTTAAACACCGGGGAGCTGTTTTTT | CASSFVLLNTGELFF
TRBJ1-1 | TRBV4-1 | many | . | TGCGCCAGCAGCCTAGGAGCCCAGGCGGGGATGAACACTGAAGCTTTCTTT | CASSLGAQAGMNTEAFF
TRBJ2-6 | TRBV19 | . | . | TGTGCCAGTAGTATTTGGAGACCCTCTGGGGCCAACGTCCTGACTTTC | CASSIWRPSGANVLTF
TRBJ2-2 | TRBV29-1 | . | . | TGCAGCGTTGCATGGGACACCGGGGAGCTGTTTTTT | CSVAWDTGELFF
TRBJ2-5 | TRBV7-9 | . | . | TGTGCCAGCAGCATTAGCCTTATAGGGCGGGAAGAGACCCAGTACTTC | CASSISLIGREETQYF
TRBJ2-7 | TRBV6-7 | few | . | TGTGCCAGCAGTTACGGGCATCACCCCCGGGGCCCCTACGAGCAGTACTTC | CASSYGHHPRGPYEQYF
TRBJ1-2 | TRBV9 | . | . | TGTGCCAGCAGCGGTTCTGGGGGGCGGGATGGCTACACCTTC | CASSGSGGRDGYTF
TRBJ2-5 | TRBV7-9 | few | . | TGTGCCAGCAGGAGGGGGATCGGAGAGACCCAGTACTTC | CASRRGIGETQYF
TRBJ2-7 | TRBV14 | . | . | TGTGCCAGCAGCTGGTCGATGTACGAGCAGTACTTC | CASSWSMYEQYF
TRBJ1-4 | TRBV14 | . | . | TGTGCCAGCAGCCAAGCGGGTGAAAAACTGTTTTTT | CASSQAGEKLFF
TRBJ1-2 | TRBV23-1 | . | TRBD1 | TGCGCCAGCAGTCAAGCCCCCACAAGGGACAGGGGAAGGGATGGCTACACCTTC | CASSQAPTRDRGRDGYTF
TRBJ1-1 | TRBV9 | . | TRBD1 | TGTGCCAGCACGCTGGGACAGGGAAACACTGAAGCTTTCTTT | CASTLGQGNTEAFF
TRBJ2-7 | TRBV4-2 | . | TRBD2 | TGTGCCAGCAGCCAAGGAGCGGGAGACTACGAGCAGTACTTC | CASSQGAGDYEQYF
TRBJ2-5 | TRBV7-2 | . | TRBD1 | TGTGCCAGCAGCCTTCAGTCGGCCACAGGGGCCGCGCGGGAGACCCAGTACTTC | CASSLQSATGAARETQYF
TRBJ2-7 | TRBV29-1 | few | TRBD1 | TGCAGCGCCCGGGACAGTGACTACGAGCAGTACTTC | CSARDSDYEQYF
TRBJ2-7 | TRBV6-5 | . | TRBD1 | TGTGCCAGCAGCGACAGGGGGCTTTACGAGCAGTACTTC | CASSDRGLYEQYF
TRBJ1-5 | TRBV19 | . | . | TGTGCCAGTAGTATAGATCGTACAGGTTATACCTTTTATAGCAATCAGCCCCAGCATTTT | CASSIDRTGYTFYSNQPQHF
TRBJ2-5 | TRBV11-3 | once | TRBD2 | TGTGCCAGCAGCTTAACCACTAGCGGGGTATGGGAGACCCAGTACTTC | CASSLTTSGVWETQYF
TRBJ2-3 | TRBV18 | . | . | TGTGCCAGCTCACCACCCCTGACAGGATTTGATACGCAGTATTTT | CASSPPLTGFDTQYF
TRBJ2-1 | TRBV5-1 | . | . | TGCGCCAGCAGCCGATCAGGGGAGAACGAGCAGTTCTTC | CASSRSGENEQFF
TRBJ1-3 | TRBV19 | . | TRBD1 | TGTGCCAGTACAGGGGGCGCAGTCCAGTCTGGAAACACCATATATTTT | CASTGGAVQSGNTIYF
TRBJ2-1 | TRBV5-1 | once | . | TGCGCCAGCAGCTTACAGGGCGGATCCAATGAGCAGTTCTTC | CASSLQGGSNEQFF
TRBJ2-5 | TRBV7-9 | . | TRBD2 | TGTGCCAGCAGCTTATCAGGAGTAGCGGGAGTGGAGACCCAGTACTTC | CASSLSGVAGVETQYF
TRBJ2-1 | TRBV7-9 | . | . | TGTGCCAGCAGCCCGGCTGCGTTGGGAGGCAATGAGCAGTTCTTC | CASSPAALGGNEQFF
TRBJ2-5 | TRBV7-2 | . | . | TGTGCCAGCAGCTTAGACAGGGAGGGGGGCCTAGTGATGGAGACCCAGTACTTC | CASSLDREGGLVMETQYF
TRBJ1-1 | TRBV5-1 | . | TRBD1 | TGCGCCAGCAGCTTGACAGGGGGGTCGTACACTGAAGCTTTCTTT | CASSLTGGSYTEAFF
TRBJ2-1 | TRBV12-5 | . | . | TGTGCTAGTGGTTTGCGTGAGCAGTTCTTC | CASGLREQFF